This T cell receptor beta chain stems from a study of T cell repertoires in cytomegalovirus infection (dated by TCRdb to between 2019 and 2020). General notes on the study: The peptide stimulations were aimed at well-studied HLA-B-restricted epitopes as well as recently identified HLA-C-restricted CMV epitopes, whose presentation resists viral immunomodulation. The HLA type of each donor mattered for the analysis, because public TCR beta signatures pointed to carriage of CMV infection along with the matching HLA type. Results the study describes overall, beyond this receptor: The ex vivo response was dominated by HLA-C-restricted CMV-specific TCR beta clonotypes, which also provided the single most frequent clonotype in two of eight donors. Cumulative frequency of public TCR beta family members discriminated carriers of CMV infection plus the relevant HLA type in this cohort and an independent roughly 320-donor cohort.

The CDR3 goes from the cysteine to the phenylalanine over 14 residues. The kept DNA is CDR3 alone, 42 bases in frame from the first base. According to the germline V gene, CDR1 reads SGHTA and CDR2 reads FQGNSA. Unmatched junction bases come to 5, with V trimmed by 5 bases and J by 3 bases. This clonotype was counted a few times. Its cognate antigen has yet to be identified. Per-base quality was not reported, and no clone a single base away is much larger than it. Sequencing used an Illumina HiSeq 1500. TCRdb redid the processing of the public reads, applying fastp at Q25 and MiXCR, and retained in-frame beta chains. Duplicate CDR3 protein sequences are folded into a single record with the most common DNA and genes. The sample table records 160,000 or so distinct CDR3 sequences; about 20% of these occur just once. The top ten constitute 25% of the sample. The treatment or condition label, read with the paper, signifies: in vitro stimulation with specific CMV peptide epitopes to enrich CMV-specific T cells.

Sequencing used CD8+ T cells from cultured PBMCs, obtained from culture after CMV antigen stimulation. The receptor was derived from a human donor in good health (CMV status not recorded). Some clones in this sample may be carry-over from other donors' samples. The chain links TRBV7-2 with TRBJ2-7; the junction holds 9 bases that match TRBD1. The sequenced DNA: TGTGCCAGCAGCGTTGGACAGGGGTACTACGAGCAGTACTTC. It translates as CASSVGQGYYEQYF.